These 27 T cell receptor beta chains were sequenced from one sample in a study of T cells after yellow fever vaccination. TCRdb itself ran the 5' RACE reads through MiXCR, one entry per CDR3 protein. Seen here are 200,000 to 250,000 distinct CDR3 sequences, 6.9% observed once, and the top ten hold about 0.85%. The source material was CD4+ T cells sorted from PBMCs, sampled 15 days after the yellow fever booster vaccination. The receptors shown here come from a man between 25 and 39 years old who received the YFV17D yellow fever vaccine.

At least ten counts were recorded for this clonotype. The chain combines TRBV20-1 with TRBJ2-3, with 11 positions matching TRBD1. Losses at the gene ends were 5 bases for V and 4 bases for J; bases not matched to a gene: 5. Germline CDR1 and CDR2: DFQATT and SNEGSKA (reference sequence). CDR3 length: 14 amino acids. The CDR3 nucleotides are TGCAGTGCTTCCGGGACAGGGGGTTCAGATACGCAGTATTTT. Its translation: CSASGTGGSDTQYF.

This clonotype appeared a few times. The chain carries TRBV7-2 and TRBJ2-7; 8 bases are shared with TRBD1. The trim removed 5 bases at V and 8 bases at J, leaving 2 bases unmatched. The CDR3 totals 11 residues. Germline CDR1 is SGHTA and CDR2 is FQGNSA. CDR3 in DNA: TGTGCCAGCAGCCAGGGGGCGCAGCAGTACTTC. Residues: CASSQGAQQYF.

The table lists this clonotype with a few counts. The rearrangement joins TRBV7-9 to TRBJ2-1; a weak D match, TRBD2 (6 bases). CDR1 and CDR2 (germline): SEHNR, FQNEAQ (reference sequence). The CDR3 spans 13 residues. V was trimmed by 3 bases and J by 6 bases, leaving 9 bases between them. In nucleotides, the CDR3 is TGTGCCAGCAGCTTCTCCGGGGGCAATGAGCAGTTCTTC. Translated: CASSFSGGNEQFF.

The rearrangement links TRBV5-1 to TRBJ2-7, with 9 bases aligning to TRBD2. Germline V gives CDR1 SGHRS, CDR2 YFSETQ. The CDR3 contains 19 residues. V dropped 0 bases and J dropped 2; count of bases not matched to a gene: 15. DNA of the CDR3: TGCGCCAGCAGCTTGGCCTACGCAGCGGGCGGGAGGGAGCCCTACGAGCAGTACTTC. It translates to CASSLAYAAGGREPYEQYF.

This clonotype was seen more than once but under ten times. This sequence joins TRBV7-8 and TRBJ1-1; unclear D gene. The CDR3 contains 13 residues. Germline V lookup: CDR1 SGHVS, CDR2 FQNEAQ. V lost 3 bases, J lost 2 bases, and 7 bases lay in between. This CDR3 is CASSFGPNTEAFF. Here the CDR3 DNA reads TGTGCCAGCAGCTTTGGACCTAACACTGAAGCTTTCTTT.

This clonotype showed up just a few times. The chain recombines TRBV28 with TRBJ2-7; 10 nucleotides match TRBD1. Trimming took 6 bases from V and 3 from J; bases not matched to a gene: 8. Germline CDR1 is MDHEN and CDR2 is SYDVKM. CDR3 size: 15 residues. CDR3 in amino acids: CASSNSGTGDYEQYF. The CDR3 DNA is TGTGCCAGCAGCAACTCCGGGACAGGGGACTACGAGCAGTACTTC. The full variable domain, with the rest looked up from reference TRBV28 and TRBJ2-7, is DVKVTQSSRYLVKRTGEKVFLECVQDMDHENMFWYRQDPGLGLRLIYFSYDVKMKEKGDIPEGYSVSREKKERFSLILESASTNQTSMYLCASSNSGTGDYEQYFGPGTRLTVT.

This clonotype was counted a few times. The rearrangement links TRBV20-1 to TRBJ1-2; D ambiguous. V lost 8 bases and J 2 bases, leaving 15 bases between the germline ends. The V gene's germline CDR1 is DFQATT and CDR2 SNEGSKA (reference sequence). There are 13 residues in the CDR3. In DNA, the CDR3 is TGCAGTCGAAGCCCACTTCCGAACTATGGCTACACCTTC. Translation gives CSRSPLPNYGYTF.

This clonotype was counted only a few times. The chain carries TRBV23-1 and TRBJ2-7; D gene ambiguous. TRBV23-1 is an ORF; its function is uncertain. The CDR3 has 14 residues. V lost 7 bases and J 7 bases, leaving 20 bases between the germline ends. The DNA for the CDR3 is TGCGCCAGCACCTCAAAGGAGACCCTACGGGAGCAGTACTTC. Amino acids: CASTSKETLREQYF.

This clonotype has just a few counts. The chain uses TRBV29-1 and TRBJ1-5; 10 bases fit TRBD1. V shed 6 bases and J 4 bases; nucleotides not matched to a gene: 3. CDR3 length: 13 residues. Germline assignment: CDR1 SQVTM and CDR2 ANQGSEA. The CDR3 DNA reads TGCAGCGTAGGACAGGGGGGGAATCAGCCCCAGCATTTT. Its translation is CSVGQGGNQPQHF. The full variable domain, in which reference TRBV29-1 and TRBJ1-5 provide the parts outside the CDR3, is SAVISQKPSRDICQRGTSLTIQCQVDSQVTMMFWYRQQPGQSLTLIATANQGSEATYESGFVIDKFPISRPNLTFSTLTVSNMSPEDSSIYLCSVGQGGNQPQHFGDGTRLSIL.

There are many counts of this clonotype. This chain links TRBV12-3 or TRBV12-4 with TRBJ1-2, with 7 bases matching TRBD1. CDR3 length: 13 residues. Losses at the gene ends were 7 bases for V and 4 bases for J; bases not matched to a gene: 6. The CDR3 DNA reads TGTGCCAGCAAACAGGGGCCGGGCTATGGCTACACCTTC. This translates into CASKQGPGYGYTF.

In this sample, this clonotype turned up a few times. V gene TRBV7-2 combines with J gene TRBJ2-5; D may be TRBD1 or TRBD2 (5 bases each). The V gene's germline CDR1 is SGHTA and CDR2 FQGNSA. This CDR3 contains 14 residues. Trimming shortened V by 5 bases and J by 4 bases, and 14 bases separated the two germline ends. CDR3 DNA: TGTGCCAGCAGCCCCCACAGTGGGGGAGAGACCCAGTACTTC. It encodes CASSPHSGGETQYF.

The chain uses TRBV7-9 and TRBJ2-7, with a possible D match to TRBD1 (5 bases). Trimming removed 1 base from V and 2 bases from J, with 12 bases in between. The CDR3 extends over 15 amino acids. CDR1 and CDR2 (germline): SEHNR, FQNEAQ (reference sequence). The DNA of the CDR3 is TGTGCCAGCAGCTTAGACAGGAGCACTCCCTACGAGCAGTACTTC. Translation gives CASSLDRSTPYEQYF.

This clonotype was seen repeatedly, ten times or more. The V call is TRBV12-3 or TRBV12-4, the J call TRBJ1-2; maybe TRBD1 (5 bases). V lost 3 bases to trimming and J lost 8 bases, with 13 bases between them. The CDR3 is made up of 13 amino acids. The CDR3 sequence: CASSFSGLWGYTF. CDR3 in DNA: TGTGCCAGCAGTTTTTCGGGGCTGTGGGGCTACACCTTC.

This chain connects TRBV20-1 to TRBJ2-6; D may match TRBD1 or TRBD2 (6 bases each). The germline V gene encodes CDR1 DFQATT and CDR2 SNEGSKA (reference sequence). V lost 5 bases and J 3 bases, leaving 14 bases between the germline ends. This CDR3 spans 15 amino acids. The CDR3 protein is CSARGGLGGANVLTF. CDR3 bases: TGCAGTGCTCGAGGGGGGTTGGGTGGGGCCAACGTCCTGACTTTC.

In this sample, this clonotype turned up many times. The DNA for the CDR3 is TGCGCCAGCAGCTTTTCAGCGCCAAGCACAGATACGCAGTATTTT. Its protein is CASSFSAPSTDTQYF. This chain uses TRBV5-1 with TRBJ2-3; D is uncertain. This CDR3 is built from 15 residues. Germline CDR1 is SGHRS and CDR2 is YFSETQ. V was clipped by 2 bases and J by 0 bases, with 10 bases between them.

The chain is built from TRBV9 and TRBJ2-3, with D possibly being TRBD2 (5 bases). Between the trimmed V and J ends, which lost 3 bases and 6 bases, there was a span of 11 bases. The CDR3 loop spans 13 amino acids. Germline V gene data show CDR1 as SGDLS and CDR2 as YYNGEE. The CDR3 reads CASSASSSDTQYF. CDR3 nucleotide sequence: TGTGCCAGCAGCGCATCTAGCTCTGATACGCAGTATTTT.

Only a few counts were recorded for this clonotype. CDR3 residues: CASSPFTLNQETQYF. The CDR3 DNA follows: TGTGCCAGCTCACCATTCACTTTAAACCAAGAGACCCAGTACTTC. V is TRBV18 and J is TRBJ2-5, with D unresolved. Germline V lookup: CDR1 KGHSH, CDR2 LQKENI. Between the trimmed V and J ends, which lost 2 bases and 0 bases, there was a span of 10 bases. The CDR3 extends over 15 amino acids.

This clonotype was detected ten times or more. The chain recombines TRBV7-9 with TRBJ1-5; D gene unclear. Looked up from germline, CDR1 is SEHNR and CDR2 is FQNEAQ (reference sequence). Trimming took off 4 bases at V and 7 bases at J, with 14 bases between the two ends. CDR3 length: 14 amino acids. The CDR3 DNA is TGTGCCAGCAGCTACGGGGAGGGAAACCAGCCCCAGCATTTT. It translates to CASSYGEGNQPQHF.

This clonotype was picked up a small number of times. The CDR3: CASSFSPQGSTDTQYF. As DNA, the CDR3 is TGCGCCAGCAGCTTTTCCCCACAGGGGAGCACAGATACGCAGTATTTT. J is TRBJ2-3 and V is TRBV5-1, with 7 bases matching TRBD1. Germline V gene sequence: CDR1 SGHRS, CDR2 YFSETQ. V shed 2 bases, J shed 0 bases, and the junction held 6 bases outside the gene matches. This CDR3 contains 16 residues.

V is TRBV28 and J is TRBJ1-1; D remains ambiguous. Germline V gene data show CDR1 as MDHEN and CDR2 as SYDVKM. Trimming removed 3 bases at V and 6 bases at J, with 8 bases between. The CDR3 has 12 amino acids. The CDR3 DNA follows: TGTGCCAGCAGTTTTTGGGGAGCTGAAGCTTTCTTT. Its protein is CASSFWGAEAFF.

This clonotype was recorded many times. J is TRBJ2-1 and V is TRBV5-1; D unclear. The CDR3 is 16 amino acids. CDR1 SGHRS and CDR2 YFSETQ come from the germline V gene. V was cut by 0 bases and J by 0 bases, with 10 bases left in between. CDR3 bases: TGCGCCAGCAGCTTGGAGGCTTCCGCCTCCTACAATGAGCAGTTCTTC. It is translated as CASSLEASASYNEQFF.

This clonotype was seen many times. This chain joins TRBV7-2 and TRBJ2-7; D uncertain. The CDR3 sequence is 13 residues long. Trimming removed 5 bases at V and 5 bases at J, with 13 bases between. Germline CDR1 SGHTA, CDR2 FQGNSA. CDR3 sequence: CASSPGGRHEQYF. The CDR3 DNA is TGTGCCAGCAGCCCTGGCGGCAGGCACGAGCAGTACTTC.

The V gene is TRBV10-1, the J gene TRBJ2-5; a possible D gene is TRBD1 (6 bases). Germline CDR1 WNHNN, CDR2 SYGVQD (reference sequence). V lost 8 bases and J 5 bases, leaving 12 bases between the germline ends. The CDR3 contains 12 residues. CDR3: CASEGHPETQYF. Here the CDR3 DNA reads TGCGCCAGCGAGGGACATCCCGAGACCCAGTACTTC.

V gene TRBV7-2 combines with J gene TRBJ2-5, with TRBD2 identical over 8 bases. Germline values: CDR1 SGHTA, CDR2 FQGNSA. Losses at the gene ends were 6 bases for V and 4 bases for J; bases not matched to a gene: 10. The CDR3 spans 15 residues. The CDR3 sequence is CASSPTSGHTETQYF. Written as DNA, the CDR3 is TGTGCCAGCAGTCCTACTAGCGGTCATACAGAGACCCAGTACTTC.

The chain combines TRBV7-2 with TRBJ2-7; TRBD2 matches 7 bases. Germline-derived CDR1 and CDR2 are SGHTA and FQGNSA. The trim removed 0 bases at V and 3 bases at J, leaving 5 bases unmatched. This CDR3 spans 15 amino acids. The CDR3 is CASSLAAGAGYEQYF. The CDR3, as DNA: TGTGCCAGCAGCTTAGCGGCGGGAGCTGGCTACGAGCAGTACTTC.

At least ten counts were recorded for this clonotype. For the CDR3, the DNA is TGCAGCGGGTGGGACACCGGGGAGCTGTTTTTT. Translating gives CSGWDTGELFF. This sequence joins TRBV29-1 and TRBJ2-2, with unresolved D. The CDR3 length is 11 residues. The germline V and J ends were trimmed by 7 bases and 3 bases, with 6 bases remaining between them. The germline V gene encodes CDR1 SQVTM and CDR2 ANQGSEA.

The table lists this clonotype with a few counts. The V call is TRBV19, the J call TRBJ1-2; 9 positions match TRBD1. This CDR3 is 14 amino acids long. In germline, CDR1 is LNHDA, CDR2 SQIVND (reference sequence). After removal of 8 bases from V and 5 bases from J, the junction contained 9 bases not matched to a gene. The CDR3 is CASSPGQGRYGYTF. CDR3 nucleotides: TGTGCCAGTTCGCCGGGACAGGGACGATATGGCTACACCTTC.